The clone carrying this TCR beta chain has just one count. The V end was cut by 2 bases, the J end by 8 bases, with 4 bases between. Germline lookup yields CDR1 MDHEN and CDR2 SYDVKM. The CDR3 consists of 11 residues. The data were taken from a study of blood T cell repertoires in COVID-19. Overall study context: The United States, Italy and Spain supplied acute and convalescent COVID-19 samples. Nucleic acid was either cDNA or gDNA, and it came from T cells, B-cell-depleted T cells, or PBMCs.

Repertoires were generated with immunoSEQ multiplex PCR, while TCRdb's copy carries only in-frame clones and drops some. This table holds approximately 350,000 clones, around 86% found once. The gene calls are TRBV28 and TRBJ2-1, with D uncertain. The source is a woman aged 45-65 years with COVID-19, enrolled during active disease. Sequencing was done on a sample of peripheral blood. The CDR3 nucleotides read TGTGCCAGCAGTTTAGGCTATGAGCAGTTCTTC. This gives the protein CASSLGYEQFF.